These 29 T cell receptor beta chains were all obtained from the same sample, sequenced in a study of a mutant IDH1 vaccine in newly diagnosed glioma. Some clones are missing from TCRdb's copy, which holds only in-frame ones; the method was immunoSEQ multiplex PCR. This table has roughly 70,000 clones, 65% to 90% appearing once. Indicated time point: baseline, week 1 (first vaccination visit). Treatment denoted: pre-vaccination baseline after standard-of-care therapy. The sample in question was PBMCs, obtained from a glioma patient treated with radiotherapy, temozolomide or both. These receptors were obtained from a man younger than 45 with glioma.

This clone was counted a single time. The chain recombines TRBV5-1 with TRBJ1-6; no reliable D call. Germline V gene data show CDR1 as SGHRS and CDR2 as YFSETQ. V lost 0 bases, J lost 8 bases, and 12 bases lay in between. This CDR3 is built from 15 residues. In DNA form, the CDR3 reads TGCGCCAGCAGCTTGGATGGAGAGGCTTATTCACCCCTCCACTTT. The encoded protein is CASSLDGEAYSPLHF.

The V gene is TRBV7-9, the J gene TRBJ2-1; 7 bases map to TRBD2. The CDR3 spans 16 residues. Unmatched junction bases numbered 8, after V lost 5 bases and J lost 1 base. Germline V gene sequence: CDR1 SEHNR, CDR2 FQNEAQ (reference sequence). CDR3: CASSQPTGGSYNEQFF. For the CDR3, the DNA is TGTGCCAGCAGCCAACCAACGGGGGGATCCTACAATGAGCAGTTCTTC.

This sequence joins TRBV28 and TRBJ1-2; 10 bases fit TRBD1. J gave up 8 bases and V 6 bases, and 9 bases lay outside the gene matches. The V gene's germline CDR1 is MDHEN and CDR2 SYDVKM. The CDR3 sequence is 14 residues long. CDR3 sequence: CASRAGTGAGGYTF. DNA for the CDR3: TGTGCCAGCAGGGCCGGGACAGGGGCAGGGGGCTACACCTTC.

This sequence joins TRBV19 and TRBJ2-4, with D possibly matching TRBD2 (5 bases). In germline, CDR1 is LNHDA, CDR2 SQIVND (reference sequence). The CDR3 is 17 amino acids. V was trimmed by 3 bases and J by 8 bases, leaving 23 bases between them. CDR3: CASSILRAAGELDIQYF. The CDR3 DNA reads TGTGCCAGTAGTATTTTGCGGGCAGCCGGGGAGTTGGACATTCAGTACTTC.

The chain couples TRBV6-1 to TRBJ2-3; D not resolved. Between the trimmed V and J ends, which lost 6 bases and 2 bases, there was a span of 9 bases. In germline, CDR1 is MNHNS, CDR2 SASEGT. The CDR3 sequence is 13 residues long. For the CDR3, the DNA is TGTGCCAGCAGGTTAGGGCCCACAGATACGCAGTATTTT. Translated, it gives CASRLGPTDTQYF.

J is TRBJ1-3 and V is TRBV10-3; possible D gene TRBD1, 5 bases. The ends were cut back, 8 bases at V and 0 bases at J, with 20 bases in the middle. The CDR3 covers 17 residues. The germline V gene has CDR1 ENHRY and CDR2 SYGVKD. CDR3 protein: CAIGDGRLPSSGNTIYF. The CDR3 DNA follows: TGTGCCATCGGGGACGGACGACTACCCAGCTCTGGAAACACCATATATTTT.

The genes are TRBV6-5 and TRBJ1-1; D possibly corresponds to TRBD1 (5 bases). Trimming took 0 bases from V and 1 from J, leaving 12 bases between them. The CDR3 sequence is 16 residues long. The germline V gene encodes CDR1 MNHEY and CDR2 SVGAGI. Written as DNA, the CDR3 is TGTGCCAGCAGTTACTCGAAAGATGGGGGGAACACTGAAGCTTTCTTT. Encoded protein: CASSYSKDGGNTEAFF.

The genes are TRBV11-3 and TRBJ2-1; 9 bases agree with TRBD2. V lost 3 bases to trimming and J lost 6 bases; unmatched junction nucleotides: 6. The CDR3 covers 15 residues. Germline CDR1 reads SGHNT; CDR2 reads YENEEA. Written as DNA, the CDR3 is TGTGCCAGCAGCTTCTGGCTAGCGGGGACCAATGAGCAGTTCTTC. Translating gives CASSFWLAGTNEQFF. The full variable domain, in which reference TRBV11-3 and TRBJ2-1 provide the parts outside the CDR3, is EAGVVQSPRYKIIEKKQPVAFWCNPISGHNTLYWYLQNLGQGPELLIRYENEEAVDDSQLPKDRFSAERLKGVDSTLKIQPAELGDSAVYLCASSFWLAGTNEQFFGPGTRLTVL.

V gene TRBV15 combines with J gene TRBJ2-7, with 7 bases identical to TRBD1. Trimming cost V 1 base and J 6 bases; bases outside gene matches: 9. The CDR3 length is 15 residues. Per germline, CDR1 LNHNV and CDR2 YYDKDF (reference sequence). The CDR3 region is CATSRVTGVNREQYF. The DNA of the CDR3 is TGTGCCACCAGCAGAGTTACAGGGGTCAATCGCGAGCAGTACTTC.

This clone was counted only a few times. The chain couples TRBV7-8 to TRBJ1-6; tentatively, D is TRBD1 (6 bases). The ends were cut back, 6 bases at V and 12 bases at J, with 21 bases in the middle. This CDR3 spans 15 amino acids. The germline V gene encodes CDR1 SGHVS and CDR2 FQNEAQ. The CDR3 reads CASSLRTGAGRPLHF. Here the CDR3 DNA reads TGTGCCAGCAGTCTTCGTACGGGGGCGGGGAGACCCCTCCACTTT.

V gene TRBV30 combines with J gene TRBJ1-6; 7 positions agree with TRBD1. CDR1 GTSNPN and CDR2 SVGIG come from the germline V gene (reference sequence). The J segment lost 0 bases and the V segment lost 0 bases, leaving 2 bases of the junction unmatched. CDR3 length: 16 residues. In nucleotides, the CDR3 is TGTGCCTGGAGTGTGACAGGGAACTCCTATAATTCACCCCTCCACTTT. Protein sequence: CAWSVTGNSYNSPLHF. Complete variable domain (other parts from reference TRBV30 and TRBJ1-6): SQTIHQWPATLVQPVGSPLSLECTVEGTSNPNLYWYRQAAGRGLQLLFYSVGIGQISSEVPQNLSASRPQDRQFILSSKKLLLSDSGFYLCAWSVTGNSYNSPLHFGNGTRLTVT.

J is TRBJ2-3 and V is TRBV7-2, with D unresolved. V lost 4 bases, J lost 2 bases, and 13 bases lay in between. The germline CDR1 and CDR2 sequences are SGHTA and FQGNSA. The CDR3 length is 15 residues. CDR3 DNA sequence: TGTGCCAGCAGCTCAGGTAGCCTTTCCACAGATACGCAGTATTTT. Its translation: CASSSGSLSTDTQYF.

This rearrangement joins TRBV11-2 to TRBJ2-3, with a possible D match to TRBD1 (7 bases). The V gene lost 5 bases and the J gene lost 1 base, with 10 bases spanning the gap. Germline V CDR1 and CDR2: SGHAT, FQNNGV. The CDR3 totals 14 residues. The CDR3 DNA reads TGTGCCAGCAGCCTCAGGGGGGGCACAGATACGCAGTATTTT. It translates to CASSLRGGTDTQYF. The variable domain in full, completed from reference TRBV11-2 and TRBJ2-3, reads EAGVAQSPRYKIIEKRQSVAFWCNPISGHATLYWYQQILGQGPKLLIQFQNNGVVDDSQLPKDRFSAERLKGVDSTLKIQPAKLEDSAVYLCASSLRGGTDTQYFGPGTRLTVL.

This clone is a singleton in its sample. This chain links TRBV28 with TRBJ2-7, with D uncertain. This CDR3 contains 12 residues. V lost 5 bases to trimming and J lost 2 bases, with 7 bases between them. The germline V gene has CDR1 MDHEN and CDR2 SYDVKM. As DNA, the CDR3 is TGTGCCAGCAGTCTTTCAACCTACGAGCAGTACTTC. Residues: CASSLSTYEQYF. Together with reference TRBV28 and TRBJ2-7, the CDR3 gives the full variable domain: DVKVTQSSRYLVKRTGEKVFLECVQDMDHENMFWYRQDPGLGLRLIYFSYDVKMKEKGDIPEGYSVSREKKERFSLILESASTNQTSMYLCASSLSTYEQYFGPGTRLTVT.

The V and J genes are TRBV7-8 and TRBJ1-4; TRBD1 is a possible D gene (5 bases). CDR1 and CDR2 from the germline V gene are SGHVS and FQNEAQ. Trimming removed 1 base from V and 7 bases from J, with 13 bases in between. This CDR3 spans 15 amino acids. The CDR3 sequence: CASSLDWGSLEKLFF. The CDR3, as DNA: TGTGCCAGCAGCTTAGACTGGGGCAGCCTTGAAAAACTGTTTTTT.

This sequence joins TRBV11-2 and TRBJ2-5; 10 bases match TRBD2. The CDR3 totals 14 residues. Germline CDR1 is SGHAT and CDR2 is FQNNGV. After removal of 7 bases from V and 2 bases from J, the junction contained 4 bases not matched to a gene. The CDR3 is CASTSSGGQETQYF. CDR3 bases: TGTGCCAGCACCAGTAGCGGGGGGCAAGAGACCCAGTACTTC. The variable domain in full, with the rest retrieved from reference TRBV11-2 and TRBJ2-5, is EAGVAQSPRYKIIEKRQSVAFWCNPISGHATLYWYQQILGQGPKLLIQFQNNGVVDDSQLPKDRFSAERLKGVDSTLKIQPAKLEDSAVYLCASTSSGGQETQYFGPGTRLLVL.

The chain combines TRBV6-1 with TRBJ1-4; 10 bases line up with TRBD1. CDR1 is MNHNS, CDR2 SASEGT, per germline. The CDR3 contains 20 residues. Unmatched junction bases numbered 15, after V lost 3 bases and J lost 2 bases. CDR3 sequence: CASSDQGGTGVFRTNEKLFF. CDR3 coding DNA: TGTGCCAGCAGTGACCAAGGGGGGACAGGGGTTTTTCGCACTAATGAAAAACTGTTTTTT.

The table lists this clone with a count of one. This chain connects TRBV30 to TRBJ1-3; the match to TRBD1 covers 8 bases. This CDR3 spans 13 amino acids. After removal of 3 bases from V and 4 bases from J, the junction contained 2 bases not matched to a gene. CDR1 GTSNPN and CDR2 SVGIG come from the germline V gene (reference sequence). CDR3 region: CAWRQGGGNTIYF. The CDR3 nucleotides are TGTGCCTGGAGACAGGGGGGCGGAAACACCATATATTTT.

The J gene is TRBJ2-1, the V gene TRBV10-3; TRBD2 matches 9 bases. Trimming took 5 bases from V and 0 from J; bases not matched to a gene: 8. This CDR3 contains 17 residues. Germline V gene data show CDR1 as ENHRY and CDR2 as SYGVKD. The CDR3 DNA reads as TGTGCCATCAGTCCCAGCGGGGGGCGAAGCTCCTACAATGAGCAGTTCTTC. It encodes CAISPSGGRSSYNEQFF.

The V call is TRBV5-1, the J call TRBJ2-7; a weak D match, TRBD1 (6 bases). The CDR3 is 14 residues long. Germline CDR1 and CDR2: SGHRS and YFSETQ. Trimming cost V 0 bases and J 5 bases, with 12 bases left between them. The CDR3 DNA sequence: TGCGCCAGCAGCTTGGGCCAGGGGTTCAACGAGCAGTACTTC. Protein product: CASSLGQGFNEQYF.

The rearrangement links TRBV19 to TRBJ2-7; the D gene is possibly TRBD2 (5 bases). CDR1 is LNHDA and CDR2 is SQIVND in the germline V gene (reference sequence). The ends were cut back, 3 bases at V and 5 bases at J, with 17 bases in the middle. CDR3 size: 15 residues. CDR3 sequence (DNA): TGTGCCAGTAGTATCGTCCGGGAAGGTAAAGACGAGCAGTACTTC. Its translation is CASSIVREGKDEQYF.

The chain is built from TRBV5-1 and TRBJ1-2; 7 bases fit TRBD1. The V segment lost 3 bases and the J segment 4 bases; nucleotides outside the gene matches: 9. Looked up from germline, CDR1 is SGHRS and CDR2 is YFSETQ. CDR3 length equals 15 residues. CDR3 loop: CASSWGDSDIYGYTF. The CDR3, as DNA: TGCGCCAGCAGCTGGGGGGACAGTGATATCTATGGCTACACCTTC.

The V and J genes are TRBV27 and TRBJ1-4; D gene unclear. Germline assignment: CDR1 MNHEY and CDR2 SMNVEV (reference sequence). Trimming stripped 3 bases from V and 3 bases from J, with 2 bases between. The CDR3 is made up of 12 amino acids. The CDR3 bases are TGTGCCAGCAGTTTGCCTAATGAAAAACTGTTTTTT. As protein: CASSLPNEKLFF.

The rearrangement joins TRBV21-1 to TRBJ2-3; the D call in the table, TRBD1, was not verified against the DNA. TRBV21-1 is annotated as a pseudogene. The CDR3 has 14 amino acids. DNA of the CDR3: TGTGCCAGCCCGTGGGGGCGGGCCACAGATACGCAGTATTTT. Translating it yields CASPWGRATDTQYF.

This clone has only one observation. In DNA form, the CDR3 reads TGTGCCCCCCCGGGGGGACGCGGCTACACCTTC. Translated: CAPPGGRGYTF. J is TRBJ1-2 and V is TRBV30; weak D call: TRBD1 (5 bases). CDR3 length: 11 amino acids. The germline V gene encodes CDR1 GTSNPN and CDR2 SVGIG (reference sequence). V was pared by 8 bases and J by 8 bases, with 15 bases between.

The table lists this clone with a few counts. The CDR3 DNA reads TGTGCCAGCAGCTCTACAGAGAACACTGAAGCTTTCTTT. Its translation is CASSSTENTEAFF. The chain carries TRBV5-6 and TRBJ1-1; unclear D gene. The CDR3 is 13 amino acids. V was cut by 3 bases and J by 1 base, with 7 bases left in between. The germline V gene encodes CDR1 SGHDT and CDR2 YYEEEE.

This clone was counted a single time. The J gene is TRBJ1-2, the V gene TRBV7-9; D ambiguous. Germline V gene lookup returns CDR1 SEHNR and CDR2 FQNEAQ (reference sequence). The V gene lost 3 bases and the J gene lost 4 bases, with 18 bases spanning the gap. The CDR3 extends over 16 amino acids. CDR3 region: CASSFPTVQRPYGYTF. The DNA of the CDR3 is TGTGCCAGCAGCTTCCCCACGGTTCAGAGACCCTATGGCTACACCTTC.

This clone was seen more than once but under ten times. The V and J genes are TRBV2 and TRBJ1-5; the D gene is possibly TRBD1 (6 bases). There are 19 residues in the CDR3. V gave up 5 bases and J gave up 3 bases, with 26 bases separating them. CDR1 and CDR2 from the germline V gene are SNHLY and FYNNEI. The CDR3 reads CASSHRAGESLVSNQPQHF. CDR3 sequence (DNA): TGTGCCAGCAGTCATCGAGCAGGGGAGTCCCTCGTTTCCAATCAGCCCCAGCATTTT. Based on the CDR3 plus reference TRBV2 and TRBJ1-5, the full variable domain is EPEVTQTPSHQVTQMGQEVILRCVPISNHLYFYWYRQILGQKVEFLVSFYNNEISEKSEIFDDQFSVERPDGSNFTLKIRSTKLEDSAMYFCASSHRAGESLVSNQPQHFGDGTRLSIL.

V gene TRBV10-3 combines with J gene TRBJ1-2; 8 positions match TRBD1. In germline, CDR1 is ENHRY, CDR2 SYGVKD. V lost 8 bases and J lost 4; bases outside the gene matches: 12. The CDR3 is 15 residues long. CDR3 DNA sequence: TGTGCCATCCAAGGGACAGGTCGTGGACTCTATGGCTACACCTTC. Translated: CAIQGTGRGLYGYTF.